Listed below are T cell receptor beta chains from one sample, sequenced in a study of OX40 agonist ivuxolimab in advanced cancers. This table comes from immunoSEQ multiplex PCR, and its TCRdb copy is limited to in-frame clones, with some not included. The sample gives roughly 46,000 clones, around nine tenths of which show up once; roughly 13% is in the top ten. The sample here was CD4+ or CD8+ T cells sorted from blood, taken in a trial of the OX40 agonist ivuxolimab. The receptors come from an adult with an advanced solid tumor such as melanoma, head and neck, liver or kidney cancer. The CDR3 runs from the conserved cysteine through the conserved F or W. A D gene is named only where the DNA matches it firmly. Expanded clones are given a class, and other clones once, few, many or no size at all.

v_gene	abundance	d_gene	j_gene	CDR3nt	CDR3aa
TRBV28	-	TRBD2	TRBJ2-5	TGTGCCAGCAGCAGGCCACTAGCGGCTGGGGAGACCCAGTACTTC	CASSRPLAAGETQYF
TRBV10-1	-	TRBD1	TRBJ2-7	TGCGCCAGCAGTGAGGAACCGGGACAGGAGCTTTACGAGCAGTACTTC	CASSEEPGQELYEQYF
TRBV6-6	-	-	TRBJ1-1	TGTGCCAGCAGCGGGGGGACTGAAGCTTTCTTT	CASSGGTEAFF
TRBV29-1	-	TRBD2	TRBJ2-7	TGCAGCGGGCGGACTAGCTACGAGCAGTACTTC	CSGRTSYEQYF
TRBV10-3	-	-	TRBJ1-1	TGTGCCATCAGTGAAAGAGACACGAACACTGAAGCTTTCTTT	CAISERDTNTEAFF
TRBV28	-	TRBD1	TRBJ1-5	TGTGCCAGCAGCATGGGAGGACAGGGGGTTGGTCAGCCCCAGCATTTT	CASSMGGQGVGQPQHF
TRBV15	few	TRBD1	TRBJ1-5	TGTGCCACCAGCAGAGATTACGCGGGACAGGGCCTGAAACGGCAGCCCCAGCATTTT	CATSRDYAGQGLKRQPQHF
TRBV7-7	-	-	TRBJ2-7	TGTGCTAGCAGCTTAGAATCTTGGGGGAGTACTTACGAGCAGTACTTC	CASSLESWGSTYEQYF
TRBV27	once	-	TRBJ1-2	TGTGCCAGCAGTCCCAGCCCCGCCCCCTTACATGGCTACACCTTC	CASSPSPAPLHGYTF
TRBV18	-	-	TRBJ2-3	TGTGCCAGCTCACCTTCCATAGACGGCACAGATACGCAGTATTTT	CASSPSIDGTDTQYF
TRBV16	-	-	TRBJ2-5	TGTGCCAGCAGCCAGTCGGTTGGGGGAGAGACCCAGTACTTC	CASSQSVGGETQYF
TRBV2	-	-	TRBJ2-1	TGTGCCAGCACCTCATACAATGAGCAGTTCTTC	CASTSYNEQFF
TRBV6-6	-	TRBD1	TRBJ2-7	TGTGCCAGCAGTTCGGCCGGGACAGGGGGGTACGAGCAGTACTTC	CASSSAGTGGYEQYF
TRBV7-9	-	-	TRBJ1-3	TGTGCCAGCAGCCTAGCTTCTGGAAACACCATATATTTT	CASSLASGNTIYF
TRBV6-1	-	TRBD1	TRBJ2-7	TGTGCCAGCAGTGAAGTCCAGGGGGTTCTCGACGAGCAGTACTTC	CASSEVQGVLDEQYF
TRBV27	once	-	TRBJ2-1	TGTGCCAGCAGTTTGGCCCCAAGGGACGTTTGGGACAAATACAATGAGCAGTTCTTC	CASSLAPRDVWDKYNEQFF
TRBV28	-	-	TRBJ2-7	TGTGCCAGCAGCCTCCCCGACGTGAACTACGAGCAGTACTTC	CASSLPDVNYEQYF
TRBV6-5	few	TRBD1	TRBJ1-5	TGTGCCAGCAGTTCGCTCAGGGGGCGGCTTCAGCCCCAGCATTTT	CASSSLRGRLQPQHF
TRBV2	-	-	TRBJ2-5	TGTGCCAGCAGTGGATTACTACGAGAGACCCAGTACTTC	CASSGLLRETQYF
TRBV27	-	-	TRBJ2-7	TGTGCCAGCAGTTTGAGGTGGTACCCGGGGTACGAGCAGTACTTC	CASSLRWYPGYEQYF
TRBV4-1	few	-	TRBJ1-1	TGCGCCAGCAGCCAAGCGGCGGAGAACACTGAAGCTTTCTTT	CASSQAAENTEAFF
TRBV30	once	-	TRBJ2-1	TGTGCCTGGAGTTCGGCGGTACAGGGGCAGTTCTTC	CAWSSAVQGQFF
TRBV7-2	-	-	TRBJ2-5	TGTGCCAGCAGCTTGTCTCAAGGCTCCGGAGTGGAGACCCAGTACTTC	CASSLSQGSGVETQYF
TRBV5-3	-	-	TRBJ2-7	TGTGCCAGAAGCCTGAACCCGAAGGCTAGCGTCGGCTACGAGCAGTACTTC	CARSLNPKASVGYEQYF
TRBV28	-	-	TRBJ2-7	TGTGCCAGCAGGGGGGCCATACCTCCCTACGAGCAGTACTTC	CASRGAIPPYEQYF
TRBV28	-	-	TRBJ2-2	TGTGCCACTCTCGGAAGCCTGAACACCGGGGAGCTGTTTTTT	CATLGSLNTGELFF
TRBV28	-	TRBD1	TRBJ1-5	TGTGCCAGCAGTCCACAGGGGCCCTTAAATCAGCCCCAGCATTTT	CASSPQGPLNQPQHF
TRBV28	-	-	TRBJ2-7	TGTGCCAGCAGGGAGACAGGTCTGGCCTACGAGCAGTACTTC	CASRETGLAYEQYF
TRBV28	once	-	TRBJ2-7	TGTGCCAGCAAAAGGCGGATGCGCTACGAGCAGTACTTC	CASKRRMRYEQYF
TRBV19	-	TRBD1	TRBJ1-5	TGTGCCAGTAATTCCCCACTGACAGGGGCAGGTATCAATCAGCCCCAGCATTTT	CASNSPLTGAGINQPQHF
TRBV19	-	TRBD2	TRBJ2-7	TGTGCCAGTAGTATTGGGACTAGCGGCTATGAGCAGTACTTC	CASSIGTSGYEQYF
TRBV4-1	-	-	TRBJ1-1	TGCGCCAGCAGCTCCAAGGCTGGGAACACTGAAGCTTTCTTT	CASSSKAGNTEAFF
TRBV10-3	-	TRBD2	TRBJ2-1	TGTGCCATCAGGGGGACTAGCGGTGACAATGAGCAGTTCTTC	CAIRGTSGDNEQFF
TRBV5-1	once	TRBD1	TRBJ2-2	TGCGCCAGCAGCTTGGCAGGGGGTAACACCGGGGAGCTGTTTTTT	CASSLAGGNTGELFF
TRBV28	-	-	TRBJ1-2	TGTGCCAGCAGTTCTGGCAGCTACTATGGCTACACCTTC	CASSSGSYYGYTF